These 10 T cell receptor beta chains originate from one sample sequenced in a study of beta chain features in type 1 diabetes. The sequenced template was cDNA made from the entire isolated RNA. Repertoires were generated with immunoSEQ multiplex PCR, while TCRdb's copy carries only in-frame clones and drops some. The repertoire holds roughly 38,000 clones, with 65% to 80% as singletons. Whole-study findings and limits: TCRB CDR3s were moderately but significantly shorter in Type 1 diabetes patients in all four CD4+ subsets.

No antigens are known for them. The sample comprised Tregs from blood. Source of these receptors: a man aged 25 to 40 with type 1 diabetes. Some clones in this sample may be carry-over from other donors' samples.

The V and J genes are TRBV27 and TRBJ2-5; 8 nucleotides match TRBD1. The DNA end favors TRBJ2-7, so the J call may be wrong. Per germline, CDR1 MNHEY and CDR2 SMNVEV (reference sequence). The CDR3 has 13 residues. CDR3 sequence: CASADREGYEQYF. The CDR3 DNA reads as TGTGCCAGTGCGGACAGGGAAGGGTACGAGCAGTACTTC.

J is TRBJ2-1 and V is TRBV7-9; TRBD2 matches at 9 bases. This CDR3 is built from 15 residues. The ends lost 1 base at V and 7 bases at J; junction bases unmatched: 5. CDR1 and CDR2 (germline): SEHNR, FQNEAQ (reference sequence). CDR3 bases: TGTGCCAGCAGCTTAGGCTTAGCGGGGGTGAATGAGCAGTTCTTC. Translated, it gives CASSLGLAGVNEQFF.

This clone was found once. The CDR3 sequence is CASSPPTGLEQYF. The CDR3 coding sequence is TGTGCCAGCTCACCTCCCACAGGGCTCGAGCAGTACTTC. This chain links TRBV18 with TRBJ2-7, with D maybe TRBD1 (6 bases). V dropped 3 bases and J dropped 6 bases, with 12 bases sitting between them. Germline V gene data show CDR1 as KGHSH and CDR2 as LQKENI. CDR3 length: 13 residues.

V and J are TRBV4-1 and TRBJ2-5, with 7 positions matching TRBD1. V lost 4 bases, J lost 4 bases, and 12 bases stayed unmatched. CDR3 length: 16 residues. Germline values: CDR1 MGHRA, CDR2 YSYEKL. The CDR3 is CASSRGTVPLGETQYF. The CDR3 nucleotides read TGCGCCAGCAGCCGGGGGACAGTACCCCTCGGAGAGACCCAGTACTTC.

The V and J genes are TRBV28 and TRBJ2-7; a weak D match, TRBD2 (5 bases). This CDR3 is built from 15 residues. Germline V gives CDR1 MDHEN, CDR2 SYDVKM. V was shortened by 4 bases and J by 5 bases, with 18 bases between the two germline ends. CDR3 region: CASSSPVGLGDEQYF. The CDR3 nucleotides are TGTGCCAGCAGTTCTCCTGTCGGGCTCGGGGACGAGCAGTACTTC.

This clone was observed a few times. This chain uses TRBV5-4 with TRBJ2-7, with D tentatively TRBD1 (6 bases). The CDR3 loop spans 12 amino acids. CDR1 is SGHNT and CDR2 is YYREEE in the germline V gene (reference sequence). The germline V and J ends were trimmed by 4 bases and 11 bases, with 16 bases remaining between them. The CDR3 loop is CASSVMQGTEYF. The DNA for the CDR3 is TGTGCCAGCAGCGTGATGCAGGGGACGGAGTACTTC.

V usage is TRBV2 and J usage is TRBJ2-1; TRBD2 matches at 11 bases. V dropped 9 bases and J dropped 10; count of bases not matched to a gene: 11. Germline assignment: CDR1 SNHLY and CDR2 FYNNEI. This CDR3 is 14 amino acids long. The CDR3: CASPGTSGFREQFF. CDR3 in DNA: TGTGCCAGTCCCGGGACTAGCGGATTCCGGGAGCAGTTCTTC.

The chain is built from TRBV5-1 and TRBJ2-3, with a weak D call TRBD2 (6 bases). The V end lost 4 bases, the J end lost 4 bases, and 16 bases lay between the germline ends. Germline values: CDR1 SGHRS, CDR2 YFSETQ. CDR3 length: 15 residues. For the CDR3, the DNA is TGCGCCAGCAGCGACGGGAGAGGGTCCCCAGATACGCAGTATTTT. It encodes CASSDGRGSPDTQYF.

This clone was seen only once. The chain carries TRBV5-1 and TRBJ1-2; D is ambiguous. Germline V gives CDR1 SGHRS, CDR2 YFSETQ. Deletions cut 10 bases from V and 0 bases from J, with 16 bases between. The CDR3 runs 14 residues. The CDR3 protein is CASGVYRSNYGYTF. The CDR3, as DNA: TGCGCCTCCGGAGTATACCGTTCTAACTATGGCTACACCTTC.

This clone came up once. The genes are TRBV18 and TRBJ1-1; D not certain. Germline CDR1 and CDR2: KGHSH and LQKENI. CDR3 length: 14 residues. The V end lost 2 bases, the J end lost 1 base, and 8 bases lay between the germline ends. CDR3 in amino acids: CASSPGSGNTEAFF. The CDR3 DNA sequence: TGTGCCAGCTCACCAGGGTCAGGGAACACTGAAGCTTTCTTT.